A single sample is the source of the 17 T cell receptor beta chains below, sequenced in a study of cytotoxic CD8 clonotypes in ibrutinib-treated CLL. The repertoire was sequenced with immunoSEQ multiplex PCR; TCRdb's copy has only in-frame clones and lacks some. The top ten hold around 5.1% of the sample, which has nearly 300,000 clones, roughly 76% seen once. Material: PBMCs, obtained at disease progression, from a patient treated with ibrutinib. These receptors were collected from a human donor with chronic lymphocytic leukemia.

This clone was seen only once. The CDR3 spells CASSQVGRTNEQFF. CDR3 DNA sequence: TGCGCCAGCAGCCAAGTGGGGAGGACCAATGAGCAGTTCTTC. The genes are TRBV4-3 and TRBJ2-1; TRBD2 might be the D (6 bases). This CDR3 is built from 14 residues. CDR1 is LGHNA and CDR2 is YSLEER in the germline V gene. Between the trimmed V and J ends, which lost 1 base and 6 bases, there was a span of 10 bases.

This clone has only a few counts. CDR3 sequence (DNA): TGTGCCAGCAGCTTAGGCCGGACAAGGAACACTGAAGCTTTCTTT. It translates to CASSLGRTRNTEAFF. This chain joins TRBV7-6 and TRBJ1-1, with D possibly matching TRBD1 (5 bases). The V end lost 1 base, the J end lost 1 base, and 10 bases lay between the germline ends. CDR3 length: 15 amino acids. Germline loops: CDR1 SGHVS, CDR2 FNYEAQ.

The chain recombines TRBV5-1 with TRBJ2-3; 8 bases are a match to TRBD2. Germline V lookup: CDR1 SGHRS, CDR2 YFSETQ. The CDR3 covers 15 residues. V gave up 1 base and J gave up 4 bases; unmatched junction bases: 5. The CDR3 spells CASSLSLAGPDTQYF. The CDR3, as DNA: TGCGCCAGCAGCTTGAGCCTAGCGGGCCCAGATACGCAGTATTTT.

This clone was detected only a few times. This chain uses TRBV7-8 with TRBJ1-5; D unclear. Between the trimmed V and J ends, which lost 6 bases and 1 base, there was a span of 7 bases. CDR3 length equals 13 residues. Germline lookup yields CDR1 SGHVS and CDR2 FQNEAQ. The CDR3 spells CASRGLSNQPQHF. Written as DNA, the CDR3 is TGTGCCAGCAGAGGACTGAGCAATCAGCCCCAGCATTTT.

This chain connects TRBV4-1 to TRBJ1-5; the D gene is possibly TRBD1 (5 bases). Germline V gene lookup returns CDR1 MGHRA and CDR2 YSYEKL. Trimming stripped 4 bases from V and 1 base from J, with 11 bases between. This CDR3 is built from 15 residues. CDR3 DNA sequence: TGCGCCAGCAGCCCGTACGGGGGGAGCAATCAGCCCCAGCATTTT. It specifies CASSPYGGSNQPQHF.

The chain has TRBV14 and TRBJ1-4; D is unclear. Germline V gives CDR1 SGHDN, CDR2 FVKESK. Trimming took off 4 bases at V and 0 bases at J, with 9 bases between the two ends. The CDR3 consists of 15 residues. CDR3 amino acids: CASSLRPATNEKLFF. CDR3 in DNA: TGTGCCAGCAGCCTCCGCCCTGCAACTAATGAAAAACTGTTTTTT.

The J gene is TRBJ1-2, the V gene TRBV6-5; D ambiguous. The CDR3 runs 14 residues. CDR1 is MNHEY, CDR2 SVGAGI, per germline. V was shortened by 7 bases and J by 2 bases, with 14 bases between the two germline ends. The CDR3 bases are TGTGCCAGCAATTTGGGAGGCCTGAACTATGGCTACACCTTC. Translated, it gives CASNLGGLNYGYTF.

This clone was seen a few times. The rearrangement links TRBV7-6 to TRBJ2-2, with D possibly being TRBD1 (6 bases). This CDR3 contains 16 residues. The germline gives CDR1 SGHVS, CDR2 FNYEAQ. Deletions cut 5 bases from V and 4 bases from J, with 17 bases between. The CDR3 loop reads CASSPTWGRGTGELFF. Written as DNA, the CDR3 is TGTGCCAGCAGCCCGACTTGGGGGCGCGGCACCGGGGAGCTGTTTTTT. Full variable domain (remainder filled in from reference TRBV7-6 and TRBJ2-2): GAGVSQSPRYKVTKRGQDVALRCDPISGHVSLYWYRQALGQGPEFLTYFNYEAQQDKSGLPNDRFSAERPEGSISTLTIQRTEQRDSAMYRCASSPTWGRGTGELFFGEGSRLTVL.

This rearrangement joins TRBV5-4 to TRBJ2-1, with TRBD2 matching over 8 bases. V shed 4 bases, J shed 3 bases, and the junction held 3 bases outside the gene matches. Looked up from germline, CDR1 is SGHNT and CDR2 is YYREEE (reference sequence). CDR3 length: 14 residues. The CDR3 nucleotides read TGTGCCAGCAGCCAAAGCGGGAGCTACAATGAGCAGTTCTTC. The encoded protein is CASSQSGSYNEQFF.

The chain links TRBV6-5 to TRBJ2-7; 7 bases are a match to TRBD1. The V gene end was trimmed by 6 bases and the J gene end by 2 bases; junction bases not matched to a gene: 7. The CDR3 runs to 14 residues. Germline assignment: CDR1 MNHEY and CDR2 SVGAGI. CDR3 in DNA: TGTGCCAGCAGCGTCGGACAGGATCCCTACGAGCAGTACTTC. Translating gives CASSVGQDPYEQYF.

V gene TRBV19 combines with J gene TRBJ1-2; the D gene is possibly TRBD1 (6 bases). Germline CDR1 and CDR2: LNHDA and SQIVND (reference sequence). V lost 7 bases and J lost 4, with 16 bases in between. The CDR3 covers 14 residues. As DNA, the CDR3 is TGTGCCAGTACCCAAACAGGGAAAGGCTATGGCTACACCTTC. Translating it yields CASTQTGKGYGYTF.

CDR3 in DNA: TGTGCCAGCAGTGAGCGTACCGCAGGAGTAGGGGCCAAAAACATTCAGTACTTC. It yields the protein CASSERTAGVGAKNIQYF. The rearrangement links TRBV2 to TRBJ2-4, with no clear D. CDR1 is SNHLY and CDR2 is FYNNEI in the germline V gene. The V gene lost 3 bases and the J gene lost 1 base, with 19 bases spanning the gap. The CDR3 is 18 residues long.

The chain combines TRBV7-3 with TRBJ2-3, with 13 bases matching TRBD2. The germline V gene has CDR1 SGHTA and CDR2 FQGTGA. The CDR3 is 19 residues long. J lost 0 bases, V lost 5 bases, and 11 bases had no gene match. CDR3 protein: CASSLTGTSGVSSTDTQYF. The CDR3 DNA is TGTGCCAGCAGCCTCACCGGGACTAGCGGGGTTTCTAGCACAGATACGCAGTATTTT.

The chain couples TRBV29-1 to TRBJ2-3; D is possibly TRBD1 (6 bases). Per the germline V gene, CDR1 is SQVTM and CDR2 is ANQGSEA. The CDR3 covers 11 residues. V was shortened by 6 bases and J by 9 bases, with 13 bases between the two germline ends. CDR3 DNA: TGCAGCGTGTATGACACAGGGACGCAGTATTTT. It translates to CSVYDTGTQYF.

This clone was observed a single time. V gene TRBV28 combines with J gene TRBJ1-4, with D perhaps matching TRBD1 (5 bases). The V and J ends lost 6 bases and 0 bases respectively, with 14 bases between them. This CDR3 contains 16 residues. Germline V gives CDR1 MDHEN, CDR2 SYDVKM. CDR3 nucleotide sequence: TGTGCCAGCAGAGGCAGGGACGGATCAACTAATGAAAAACTGTTTTTT. Its protein product is CASRGRDGSTNEKLFF.

Details on this clone: An end of the junction differs from the germline gene, which may be a read error. This sequence joins TRBV7-9 and TRBJ2-3, with 12 bases that match TRBD1. CDR1 is SEHNR and CDR2 is FQNEAQ in the germline V gene (reference sequence). This CDR3 has 11 amino acids. CDR3 loop: CASSPGQGALF. DNA of the CDR3: TGTGCCAGCAGTCCGGGACAGGGGGCCCTCTTT.

The chain uses TRBV11-2 and TRBJ1-2; D gene unclear. The V gene lost 5 bases and the J gene lost 3 bases, with 7 bases spanning the gap. The V gene's germline CDR1 is SGHAT and CDR2 FQNNGV. The CDR3 loop spans 12 amino acids. CDR3 residues: CASSTLYYGYTF. In DNA, the CDR3 is TGTGCCAGCAGCACCCTTTACTATGGCTACACCTTC.